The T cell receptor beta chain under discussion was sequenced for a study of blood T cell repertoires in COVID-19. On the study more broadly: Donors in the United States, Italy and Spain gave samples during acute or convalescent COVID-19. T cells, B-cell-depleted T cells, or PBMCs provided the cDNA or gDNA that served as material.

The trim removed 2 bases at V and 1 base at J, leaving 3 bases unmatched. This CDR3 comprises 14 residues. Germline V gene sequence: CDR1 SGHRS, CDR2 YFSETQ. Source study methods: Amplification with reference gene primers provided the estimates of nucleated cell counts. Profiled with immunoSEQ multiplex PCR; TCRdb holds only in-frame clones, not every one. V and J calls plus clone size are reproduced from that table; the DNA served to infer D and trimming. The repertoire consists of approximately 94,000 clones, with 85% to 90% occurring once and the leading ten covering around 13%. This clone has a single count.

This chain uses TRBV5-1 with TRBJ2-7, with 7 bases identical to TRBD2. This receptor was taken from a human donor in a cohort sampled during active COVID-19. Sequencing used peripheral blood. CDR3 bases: TGCGCCAGCAGCTTCGGACTAGTGTCCTACGAGCAGTACTTC. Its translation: CASSFGLVSYEQYF.